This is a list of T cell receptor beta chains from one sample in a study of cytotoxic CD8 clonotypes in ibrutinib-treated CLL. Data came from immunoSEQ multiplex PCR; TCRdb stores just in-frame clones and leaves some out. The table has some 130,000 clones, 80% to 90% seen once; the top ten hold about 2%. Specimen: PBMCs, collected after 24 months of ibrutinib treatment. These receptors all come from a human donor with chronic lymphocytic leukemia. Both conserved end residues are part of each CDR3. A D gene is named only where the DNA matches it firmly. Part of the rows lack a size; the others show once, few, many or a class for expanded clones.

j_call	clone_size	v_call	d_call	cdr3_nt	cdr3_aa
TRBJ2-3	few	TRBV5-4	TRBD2	TGTGCCAGCAGCTTGTGGTCAGCGGGAGATGAGGCAGATACGCAGTATTTT	CASSLWSAGDEADTQYF
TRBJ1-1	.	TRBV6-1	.	TGTGCCAGCAGTAAGGGGTTGAACACTGAAGCTTTCTTT	CASSKGLNTEAFF
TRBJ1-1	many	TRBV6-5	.	TGTGCCAGCATTCTAAAACAGGGTGAAGCTTTCTTT	CASILKQGEAFF
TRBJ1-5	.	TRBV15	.	TGTGCCACCAGCAGAGATCGCAGGGAGGATCAGCCCCAGCATTTT	CATSRDRREDQPQHF
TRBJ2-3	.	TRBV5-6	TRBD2	TGTGCCAGCAGCTTGGTTTTCGCGGGACTAGCGGGAGAATCAGATACGCAGTATTTT	CASSLVFAGLAGESDTQYF
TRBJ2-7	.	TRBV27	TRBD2	TGTGCCAGCAGTTGGGGACTAGCGGGGATTTTTCACGAGCAGTACTTC	CASSWGLAGIFHEQYF
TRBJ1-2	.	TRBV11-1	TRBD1	TGTGCCAGCAGCTTTTCCCCCGTCGACAGGGAAGTTGGCTACACCTTC	CASSFSPVDREVGYTF
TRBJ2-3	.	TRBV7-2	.	TGTGCCAGCTTGGACCTTCCCGATACGCAGTATTTT	CASLDLPDTQYF
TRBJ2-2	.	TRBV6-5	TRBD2	TGTGCCAGCAGTTATAGGACTAGCGGGGGGCCCGGGGAGCTGTTTTTT	CASSYRTSGGPGELFF
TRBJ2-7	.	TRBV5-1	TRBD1	TGCGCCAGCAGCTCCGTCAGGGGGAGCGAGCAGTACTTC	CASSSVRGSEQYF
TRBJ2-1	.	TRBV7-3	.	TGTGCCAGCAGCCCTAGTTACAATGAGCAGTTCTTC	CASSPSYNEQFF
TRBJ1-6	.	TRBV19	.	TGTGCCAGTAGTCAACAGGGTGATTCACCCCTCCACTTT	CASSQQGDSPLHF
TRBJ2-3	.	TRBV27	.	TGTGCCAGCAGTCTTCGAGGGGGTAAGACAGATACGCAGTATTTT	CASSLRGGKTDTQYF
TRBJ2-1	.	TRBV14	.	TGTGCCAGCAGCCAAGGTGCTTGGCGCAATGAGCAGTTCTTC	CASSQGAWRNEQFF
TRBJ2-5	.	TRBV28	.	TGTGCCAGCAGTTTATACCGAACCCAGTACTTC	CASSLYRTQYF
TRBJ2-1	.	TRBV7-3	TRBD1	TGTGCCAGCAGCGGGGACAGGGTGGGTGAGCAGTTCTTC	CASSGDRVGEQFF
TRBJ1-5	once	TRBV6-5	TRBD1	TGTGCCAGCACCCAGGGGGGATGGAATCAGCCCCAGCATTTT	CASTQGGWNQPQHF
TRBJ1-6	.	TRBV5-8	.	TGTGCCAGCAGCCTGGTCGGGAAGGGGTTTTCACCCCTCCACTTT	CASSLVGKGFSPLHF
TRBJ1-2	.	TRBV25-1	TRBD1	TGTGCCAGCAGAGTTGGACAGGCCGGGGGCTACACCTTC	CASRVGQAGGYTF
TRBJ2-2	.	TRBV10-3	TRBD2	TGTGCCATCAGTCCTTTGGGGGGGACCGGGGAGCTGTTTTTT	CAISPLGGTGELFF
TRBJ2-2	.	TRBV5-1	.	TGCGCCAGCAGCTTGGATGGGCGCGGCACCGGGGAGCTGTTTTTT	CASSLDGRGTGELFF
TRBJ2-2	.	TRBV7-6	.	TGTGCCAGCAGCTTGGGTCAGGGTAGAGGCGGGGAGCTGTTTTTT	CASSLGQGRGGELFF
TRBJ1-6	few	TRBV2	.	TGTGCCAGCAGACTGCCCCGGGTCAGTAATTCACCCCTCCACTTT	CASRLPRVSNSPLHF
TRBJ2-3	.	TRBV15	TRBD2	TGTGCCACCAGCAGCCCACTAGCGGGAGGGCCTAGAACCACAGATACGCAGTATTTT	CATSSPLAGGPRTTDTQYF
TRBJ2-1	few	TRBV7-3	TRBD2	TGTGCCAGCAGCTTGGGCCATTTTAGCGGGAGAGGGAATGAGCAGTTCTTC	CASSLGHFSGRGNEQFF
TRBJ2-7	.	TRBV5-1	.	TGCGCCAGCAGCTCAAATCAATGGGGCGAGCAGTACTTC	CASSSNQWGEQYF
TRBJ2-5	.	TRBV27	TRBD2	TGTGCCAGCAGCCCTGTCCCAAGCGGACTAGCGGGAGGGCCGAGAGAGACCCAGTACTTC	CASSPVPSGLAGGPRETQYF
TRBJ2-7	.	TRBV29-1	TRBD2	TGCAGCGTCCGGACTAGCGGGAGTTACGAGCAGTACTTC	CSVRTSGSYEQYF
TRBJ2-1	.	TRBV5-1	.	TGCGCCAGCAGCTTGGCCGTTAACAGCGTGAACAATGAGCAGTTCTTC	CASSLAVNSVNNEQFF
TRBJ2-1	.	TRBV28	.	TGTGCCAGCAGTCCTGGACGGGGAGAGCAGTTCTTC	CASSPGRGEQFF
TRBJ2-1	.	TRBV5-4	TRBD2	TGTGCCAGCAGCTTTGGCGGGAGGGGTGAGCAGTTCTTC	CASSFGGRGEQFF
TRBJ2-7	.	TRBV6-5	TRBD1	TGTGCCAGCAGAATCCGACAGGGCTTCTACGAGCAGTACTTC	CASRIRQGFYEQYF
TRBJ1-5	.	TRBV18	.	TGTGCCAGCTCACCACAGGCAAATCAGCCCCAGCATTTT	CASSPQANQPQHF
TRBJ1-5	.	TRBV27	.	TGTGCCAGCAGTTTATGGCGGGGGGTCGGTCAGCCCCAGCATTTT	CASSLWRGVGQPQHF
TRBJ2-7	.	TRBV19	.	TGTGCCAGTAGTTCCTTCCGATCCGAGCAGTACTTC	CASSSFRSEQYF
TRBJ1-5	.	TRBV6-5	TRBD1	TGTGCCAGCAGCCACAGGGGTCATAGCAATCAGCCCCAGCATTTT	CASSHRGHSNQPQHF
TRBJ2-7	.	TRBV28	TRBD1	TGTGCCAGCAGTTTTAAGGGACAGGGTAGCGAGCAGTACTTC	CASSFKGQGSEQYF
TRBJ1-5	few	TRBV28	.	TGTGCCAGCAGTTTCTCAACGACAGAGCCCCAGCATTTT	CASSFSTTEPQHF
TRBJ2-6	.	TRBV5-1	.	TGCGCCAGCAGCTTGAACCTAGGGACTCCCCTGACTTTC	CASSLNLGTPLTF
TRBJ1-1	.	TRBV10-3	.	TGTGCCATCAGTGAGCCCCCGGGGGTGGGAGCTTTCTTT	CAISEPPGVGAFF
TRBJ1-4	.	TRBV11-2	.	TGTGCCAGCAGCCCTTCACAGATCCAATCCGAAAAACTGTTTTTT	CASSPSQIQSEKLFF
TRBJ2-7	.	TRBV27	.	TGTGCCAGCAGTTTAAAGGTTCAGGGGGGCTACGAGCAGTACTTC	CASSLKVQGGYEQYF
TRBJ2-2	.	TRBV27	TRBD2	TGTGCCAGCAGTATTAGCGGGAGACGTACCGGGGAGCTGTTTTTT	CASSISGRRTGELFF
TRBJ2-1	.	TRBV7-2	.	TGTGCCAGCAGCTTAGGCCTCCCAAACAATGAGCAGTTCTTC	CASSLGLPNNEQFF